This T cell receptor beta chain stems from a study of technical replicates of blood from a few donors. The method was immunoSEQ multiplex PCR; TCRdb's version includes in-frame clones alone and lacks a portion of them. The sample has tens of thousands of clones; roughly 90% are singletons. The CDR3 totals 13 residues. The rearrangement links TRBV12-2 to TRBJ1-5. TRBV12-2 is marked as a pseudogene. This receptor was obtained from a human donor in good health. Some clones in this sample may be carry-over from other donors' samples. Sequencing was performed on PBMCs. This chain's CDR3 is CASRLTGDQPQHF. As DNA, the CDR3 is TGTGCAAGTCGCTTAACGGGGGATCAGCCCCAGCATTTT.